This entry lists 16 T cell receptor beta chains sequenced from one sample in a study of blood T cell repertoires in COVID-19. Data came from immunoSEQ multiplex PCR; TCRdb stores just in-frame clones and leaves some out. The sample holds 80,000 to 100,000 clones, roughly nine tenths seen once. The material sequenced was peripheral blood. The receptor set was obtained from a human donor with active COVID-19. The donor label of this sample is uncertain.

This chain links TRBV28 with TRBJ2-3, with 7 positions matching TRBD2. CDR1 is MDHEN and CDR2 is SYDVKM in the germline V gene. V lost 5 bases, J lost 1 base, and 9 bases stayed unmatched. The CDR3 consists of 16 residues. The CDR3: CASSARSGEGTDTQYF. The DNA for the CDR3 is TGTGCCAGCAGTGCGCGGAGCGGGGAGGGCACAGATACGCAGTATTTT.

V usage is TRBV28 and J usage is TRBJ1-2; D is uncertain. V gave up 6 bases and J gave up 3 bases, with 11 bases separating them. The CDR3 has 13 residues. CDR1 and CDR2 (germline): MDHEN, SYDVKM. As DNA, the CDR3 is TGTGCCAGCAGGCCCACAGTGGACTATGGCTACACCTTC. Its translation: CASRPTVDYGYTF.

CDR3 DNA sequence: TGTGCCAGCAGCTTAAACAGGGGCACAGATACGCAGTATTTT. Protein product: CASSLNRGTDTQYF. V is TRBV7-9 and J is TRBJ2-3; perhaps TRBD1 as D (6 bases). Germline V gives CDR1 SEHNR, CDR2 FQNEAQ (reference sequence). V was shortened by 2 bases and J by 1 base, with 7 bases between the two germline ends. CDR3 length equals 14 residues.

The chain recombines TRBV9 with TRBJ2-3; D unclear. This CDR3 is built from 13 residues. Germline CDR1 SGDLS, CDR2 YYNGEE. The V and J ends lost 0 bases and 5 bases respectively, with 7 bases between them. Written as DNA, the CDR3 is TGTGCCAGCAGCGTAGGGTGGAGAGATACGCAGTATTTT. Residues: CASSVGWRDTQYF.

The chain employs TRBV24-1 and TRBJ1-1, with a weak D call TRBD1 (6 bases). The CDR3 sequence is 18 residues long. Deletions cut 3 bases from V and 1 base from J, with 20 bases between. Germline CDR1 and CDR2: KGHDR and SFDVKD. CDR3 nucleotides: TGTGCCACCAGTGATCTTGCGGGGGCAGGGGTGGAGAACACTGAAGCTTTCTTT. Protein: CATSDLAGAGVENTEAFF.

This chain connects TRBV15 to TRBJ1-3; no firm D call. V lost 2 bases to trimming and J lost 8 bases, with 16 bases between them. The CDR3 is 15 amino acids. Germline V gene data show CDR1 as LNHNV and CDR2 as YYDKDF (reference sequence). For the CDR3, the DNA is TGTGCCACCAGCAGACGCCATGGTTTAGTAGACACCATATATTTT. It encodes CATSRRHGLVDTIYF.

This chain uses TRBV19 with TRBJ1-1; TRBD1 is a possible D gene (6 bases). Trimming removed 3 bases from V and 11 bases from J, with 13 bases in between. Germline CDR1 and CDR2: LNHDA and SQIVND (reference sequence). CDR3 length: 12 residues. CDR3 nucleotide sequence: TGTGCCAGTAGTATTTCACAGGGTGGCGCTTTCTTT. It is translated as CASSISQGGAFF.

The V gene is TRBV9, the J gene TRBJ1-1, with D possibly matching TRBD1 (5 bases). This CDR3 is built from 16 residues. Between the trimmed V and J ends, which lost 0 bases and 1 base, there was a span of 13 bases. The germline gives CDR1 SGDLS, CDR2 YYNGEE. CDR3 nucleotides: TGTGCCAGCAGCGTAGAGGGTGGGGCCAGGAACACTGAAGCTTTCTTT. Amino acid sequence: CASSVEGGARNTEAFF.

The rearrangement uses TRBV6-5 and TRBJ1-1; a possible D gene is TRBD1 (5 bases). CDR3 size: 13 residues. V lost 4 bases, J lost 4 bases, and 10 bases lay in between. Germline V lookup: CDR1 MNHEY, CDR2 SVGAGI. The CDR3 nucleotides read TGTGCCAGCAGTTCGGACACGATCACTGAAGCTTTCTTT. Translated, it gives CASSSDTITEAFF.

This clone showed up just once. The CDR3 is CASSPRAGAGDEQFF. In DNA form, the CDR3 reads TGTGCCAGCTCACCACGGGCAGGGGCGGGGGATGAGCAGTTCTTC. V gene TRBV18 combines with J gene TRBJ2-1, with D possibly matching TRBD2 (7 bases). Germline assignment: CDR1 KGHSH and CDR2 LQKENI. Between the trimmed V and J ends, which lost 1 base and 8 bases, there was a span of 15 bases. The CDR3 has 15 residues. Drawing the rest from reference TRBV18 and TRBJ2-1, the complete variable domain is NAGVMQNPRHLVRRRGQEARLRCSPMKGHSHVYWYRQLPEEGLKFMVYLQKENIIDESGMPKERFSAEFPKEGPSILRIQQVVRGDSAAYFCASSPRAGAGDEQFFGPGTRLTVL.

The chain has TRBV7-6 and TRBJ2-1; D gene uncertain. Germline values: CDR1 SGHVS, CDR2 FNYEAQ. The CDR3 loop spans 16 amino acids. The ends were cut back, 0 bases at V and 4 bases at J, with 13 bases in the middle. CDR3 nucleotide sequence: TGTGCCAGCAGCTTAGCGTACACGAAGTCTTACAATGAGCAGTTCTTC. Residues: CASSLAYTKSYNEQFF.

The chain couples TRBV7-2 to TRBJ2-1; TRBD1 agrees at 7 bases. CDR1 is SGHTA and CDR2 is FQGNSA in the germline V gene. V gave up 3 bases and J gave up 0 bases; unmatched junction bases: 2. The CDR3 consists of 15 residues. CDR3 sequence reads: CASSLTGLSYNEQFF. For the CDR3, the DNA is TGTGCCAGCAGCTTGACAGGGCTCTCCTACAATGAGCAGTTCTTC.

The chain employs TRBV10-1 and TRBJ2-3; 12 bases are shared with TRBD2. The CDR3 extends over 16 amino acids. V shed 5 bases, J shed 5 bases, and the junction held 8 bases outside the gene matches. CDR1 is WNHNN, CDR2 SYGVQD, per germline (reference sequence). In DNA, the CDR3 is TGCGCCAGCAGTCCCAAAGGACTAGCGGGGCAAGATACGCAGTATTTT. Its translation: CASSPKGLAGQDTQYF.

The rearrangement links TRBV19 to TRBJ2-5; 14 nucleotides agree with TRBD2. V gave up 9 bases and J gave up 7 bases; unmatched junction bases: 16. Germline V lookup: CDR1 LNHDA, CDR2 SQIVND (reference sequence). The CDR3 sequence is 17 residues long. As DNA, the CDR3 is TGTGCCAGCAGTCCCGGGACTAGCGGGGGTGGTGTTGGGACCCAGTACTTC. Its protein product is CASSPGTSGGGVGTQYF.

The chain is built from TRBV27 and TRBJ2-1; 7 positions agree with TRBD1. This CDR3 spans 15 amino acids. The V gene end was trimmed by 5 bases and the J gene end by 3 bases; junction bases not matched to a gene: 7. Germline CDR1 reads MNHEY; CDR2 reads SMNVEV (reference sequence). The CDR3 region has the DNA TGTGCCAGCAGTCTCGGACAGGAGTACTACAATGAGCAGTTCTTC. Its translation: CASSLGQEYYNEQFF.

This chain joins TRBV7-9 and TRBJ1-2; 9 positions agree with TRBD1. The V gene's germline CDR1 is SEHNR and CDR2 FQNEAQ (reference sequence). V was pared by 1 base and J by 8 bases, with 5 bases of the junction left unmatched. The CDR3 is made up of 14 amino acids. CDR3 protein: CASSLDRGREGYTF. In DNA form, the CDR3 reads TGTGCCAGCAGCTTAGACAGGGGGCGAGAAGGCTACACCTTC.